What follows are 27 T cell receptor beta chains derived from one specimen sequenced in a study of human T cells and chemical hapten exposure. Described time point: pre-sensitization, week 0. Treatment noted: therapeutic diphenylcyclopropenone sensitization with weekly scalp DPC. TCRdb reanalysed the RACE reads using MiXCR and keeps one entry per CDR3 protein. The sample has fewer than 50,000 distinct CDR3 sequences, 6.5% to 8% seen once. Specimen: whole blood, collected in connection with sensitization to the hapten diphenylcyclopropenone (DPC). These receptors all stem from a woman between 50 and 59 years old with alopecia areata. Some clones in this sample may be carry-over from other donors' samples.

The table lists this clonotype with many counts. The chain has TRBV20-1 and TRBJ1-5; 9 bases map to TRBD1. CDR3 size: 14 residues. CDR1 DFQATT and CDR2 SNEGSKA come from the germline V gene (reference sequence). Losses at the gene ends were 6 bases for V and 6 bases for J; bases not matched to a gene: 9. This chain's CDR3 is CSAVGQGLGQPQHF. CDR3 sequence (DNA): TGCAGTGCCGTGGGACAGGGTTTAGGTCAGCCCCAGCATTTT.

This clonotype has a count of ten or more. The chain couples TRBV4-2 to TRBJ2-5; D is unresolved. The germline CDR1 and CDR2 sequences are LGHNA and YNFKEQ. The CDR3 contains 14 residues. Trimming took 1 base from V and 0 from J, leaving 6 bases between them. CDR3 residues: CASSQGPDQETQYF. The CDR3 coding sequence is TGTGCCAGCAGCCAAGGCCCGGACCAAGAGACCCAGTACTTC.

This clonotype was observed at least ten times. V is TRBV3-1 and J is TRBJ2-2; tentative D call: TRBD1 (6 bases). The V gene's germline CDR1 is LGHDT and CDR2 YNNKEL (reference sequence). Trimming shortened V by 3 bases and J by 4 bases, and 12 bases separated the two germline ends. The CDR3 is 15 residues long. The CDR3 DNA follows: TGTGCCAGCAGCCACTGGACAGTACTCACCGGGGAGCTGTTTTTT. Encoded protein: CASSHWTVLTGELFF.

This clonotype turned up a few times. The rearrangement links TRBV6-2 or TRBV6-3 to TRBJ1-3; 7 positions agree with TRBD1. CDR3 length: 14 residues. Germline values: CDR1 MNHEY, CDR2 SVGEGT. Trimming at V came to 6 bases and at J to 2 bases, leaving 4 bases not matched to a gene. This CDR3 is CASSATGPGNTIYF. CDR3 DNA: TGTGCCAGCAGCGCGACAGGGCCTGGAAACACCATATATTTT.

This clonotype was counted at least ten times. This rearrangement joins TRBV28 to TRBJ2-7; D call uncertain. CDR3 length: 11 residues. V was clipped by 2 bases and J by 6 bases, with 5 bases between them. CDR1 MDHEN and CDR2 SYDVKM come from the germline V gene. Here the CDR3 reads CASSLGVEQYF. CDR3 DNA: TGTGCCAGCAGTTTAGGGGTCGAGCAGTACTTC.

The chain joins TRBV9 to TRBJ2-7, with a tentative D call TRBD1 (5 bases). Trimming took 1 base from V and 6 from J, leaving 14 bases between them. Per germline, CDR1 SGDLS and CDR2 YYNGEE. The CDR3 covers 14 residues. The CDR3 DNA reads TGTGCCAGCAGCGTATCAACAGGCCGCCTCGAGCAGTACTTC. Protein sequence: CASSVSTGRLEQYF.

In its sample, this clonotype was seen a few times. The V call is TRBV29-1, the J call TRBJ2-7; the D gene is possibly TRBD1 (7 bases). The CDR3 has 14 amino acids. Germline V CDR1 and CDR2: SQVTM, ANQGSEA. Trimming removed 1 base from V and 3 bases from J, with 13 bases in between. The CDR3 protein is CSVEGVRGDYEQYF. Written as DNA, the CDR3 is TGCAGCGTTGAAGGGGTCAGGGGGGACTACGAGCAGTACTTC.

This chain links TRBV18 with TRBJ1-5; D call uncertain. The CDR3 contains 13 residues. The germline V and J ends were trimmed by 2 bases and 7 bases, with 9 bases remaining between them. Germline values: CDR1 KGHSH, CDR2 LQKENI. The CDR3 protein is CASSPGGGQPQHF. The CDR3 region has the DNA TGTGCCAGCTCACCAGGAGGAGGGCAGCCCCAGCATTTT.

The sample holds many counts of this clonotype. The CDR3 DNA follows: TGTGCCAGCAGGGTGACAGGGGGCACTGAAGCTTTCTTT. Its translation: CASRVTGGTEAFF. This sequence joins TRBV6-1 and TRBJ1-1; TRBD1 matches at 9 bases. V lost 6 bases and J lost 4; bases outside the gene matches: 3. Germline loops: CDR1 MNHNS, CDR2 SASEGT. There are 13 residues in the CDR3.

This clonotype was recorded at least ten times. V gene TRBV29-1 combines with J gene TRBJ1-1, with 8 nucleotides matching TRBD1. The CDR3 contains 17 residues. Germline values: CDR1 SQVTM, CDR2 ANQGSEA. The junction had 13 bases not matched to a gene; V was cut back by 3 bases and J by 1 base. The CDR3 loop reads CSVEAGTGGWWNTEAFF. DNA for the CDR3: TGCAGCGTTGAGGCCGGGACAGGAGGTTGGTGGAACACTGAAGCTTTCTTT. Full variable domain (rest looked up from reference TRBV29-1 and TRBJ1-1): SAVISQKPSRDICQRGTSLTIQCQVDSQVTMMFWYRQQPGQSLTLIATANQGSEATYESGFVIDKFPISRPNLTFSTLTVSNMSPEDSSIYLCSVEAGTGGWWNTEAFFGQGTRLTVV.

This clonotype has at least ten counts. The chain carries TRBV4-2 and TRBJ1-6; D is unclear. Germline-derived CDR1 and CDR2 are LGHNA and YNFKEQ. Trimming shortened V by 0 bases and J by 6 bases, and 9 bases separated the two germline ends. The CDR3 runs to 15 residues. The CDR3 region is CASSQDDQTNSPLHF. The CDR3 bases are TGTGCCAGCAGCCAAGATGACCAGACTAATTCACCCCTCCACTTT.

The V gene is TRBV9, the J gene TRBJ2-5; D remains ambiguous. This CDR3 region has 12 residues. Trimming removed 3 bases from V and 3 bases from J, with 6 bases in between. Germline V gene data show CDR1 as SGDLS and CDR2 as YYNGEE. CDR3 sequence (DNA): TGTGCCAGCAGCGCCGTAGAAGAGACCCAGTACTTC. This translates into CASSAVEETQYF.

This clonotype was observed at least ten times. The chain combines TRBV12-3 or TRBV12-4 with TRBJ1-1, with D possibly TRBD1 on 5 matching bases. Trimming left V 7 bases short and J 1 base short, with 13 bases between. The CDR3 loop spans 14 amino acids. The CDR3 DNA reads as TGTGCCAGCACCCCCATTCAGGGGAACACTGAAGCTTTCTTT. It yields the protein CASTPIQGNTEAFF.

The table lists this clonotype with a few counts. This chain connects TRBV20-1 to TRBJ1-1, with no clear D. CDR3 length: 14 residues. Germline V gene data show CDR1 as DFQATT and CDR2 as SNEGSKA (reference sequence). CDR3 sequence reads: CSTTRGETNTEAFF. In DNA, the CDR3 is TGCAGCACCACCCGCGGGGAAACGAACACTGAAGCTTTCTTT.

This clonotype was recorded a few times. This chain uses TRBV7-6 with TRBJ2-1; possible D gene TRBD2, 6 bases. This CDR3 is built from 13 residues. Trimming took 1 base from V and 14 from J, leaving 15 bases between them. Germline V gives CDR1 SGHVS, CDR2 FNYEAQ. CDR3 DNA sequence: TGTGCCAGCAGCTTAGGACTAGAAAGTTACGAGTTCTTC. It yields the protein CASSLGLESYEFF. The variable domain in full, with the rest retrieved from reference TRBV7-6 and TRBJ2-1, is GAGVSQSPRYKVTKRGQDVALRCDPISGHVSLYWYRQALGQGPEFLTYFNYEAQQDKSGLPNDRFSAERPEGSISTLTIQRTEQRDSAMYRCASSLGLESYEFFGPGTRLTVL.

The sample holds a few counts of this clonotype. The chain couples TRBV2 to TRBJ2-2, with TRBD2 matching over 9 bases. CDR1 is SNHLY and CDR2 is FYNNEI in the germline V gene. The CDR3 totals 16 residues. Unmatched junction bases numbered 6, after V lost 5 bases and J lost 2 bases. CDR3 residues: CASSPSGMSNTGELFF. The CDR3 DNA sequence: TGTGCCAGCAGTCCTAGCGGGATGTCTAACACCGGGGAGCTGTTTTTT.

There are many counts of this clonotype. The chain has TRBV11-2 and TRBJ2-7; perhaps D is TRBD1 or TRBD2 (5 bases each). The V gene lost 5 bases and the J gene lost 7 bases, with 18 bases spanning the gap. The germline V gene has CDR1 SGHAT and CDR2 FQNNGV. CDR3 length: 14 residues. The CDR3 protein is CASSPLREKGEQYF. In DNA form, the CDR3 reads TGTGCCAGCAGCCCCCTCAGGGAGAAGGGGGAGCAGTACTTC.

This clonotype was detected many times. This chain's CDR3 is CASSLGMISTDTQYF. The CDR3 nucleotides read TGTGCCAGCAGTTTGGGGATGATTAGCACAGATACGCAGTATTTT. The genes are TRBV12-3 or TRBV12-4 and TRBJ2-3, with D unresolved. Trimming left V 3 bases short and J 0 bases short, with 10 bases between. The CDR3 is 15 residues long.

The chain links TRBV4-3 to TRBJ1-5; 7 bases agree with TRBD1. The germline gives CDR1 LGHNA, CDR2 YSLEER. Trimming removed 5 bases from V and 7 bases from J; junction bases left unmatched: 5. The CDR3 has 13 amino acids. CDR3 DNA sequence: TGCGCCAGCAGCATAACAGGGGCCCAGCCCCAGCATTTT. Protein: CASSITGAQPQHF.

This clonotype has a handful of counts. V is TRBV29-1 and J is TRBJ2-1; TRBD2 matches at 8 bases. This CDR3 is built from 13 residues. The germline V gene encodes CDR1 SQVTM and CDR2 ANQGSEA. V shed 6 bases and J 8 bases; nucleotides not matched to a gene: 9. The CDR3, as DNA: TGCAGCGTCGGGACTAGATTATTACATGAGCAGTTCTTC. Translated: CSVGTRLLHEQFF.

This clonotype was found a few times. The chain employs TRBV29-1 and TRBJ1-3; D remains unclear. The germline V and J ends were trimmed by 5 bases and 3 bases, with 11 bases remaining between them. The CDR3 runs to 13 residues. Per the germline V gene, CDR1 is SQVTM and CDR2 is ANQGSEA. In DNA form, the CDR3 reads TGCAGCGTTCCGGAGGCGGTTGGAAACACCATATATTTT. Translated: CSVPEAVGNTIYF.

In this sample, this clonotype is medium-sized. The genes are TRBV24-1 and TRBJ2-3, with unresolved D. The CDR3 is 14 amino acids. With 5 bases removed from V and 2 bases from J, the gap between germline ends came to 10 bases. Looked up from germline, CDR1 is KGHDR and CDR2 is SFDVKD. The CDR3: CATSGLVNTDTQYF. In nucleotides, the CDR3 is TGTGCCACCAGTGGGCTAGTCAACACAGATACGCAGTATTTT.

The V and J genes are TRBV29-1 and TRBJ2-2; D unresolved. The V and J ends lost 8 bases and 9 bases respectively, with 10 bases between them. The CDR3 consists of 10 residues. From germline, CDR1 is SQVTM and CDR2 ANQGSEA. The CDR3 loop reads CSNPPRELFF. The CDR3 DNA follows: TGCAGCAACCCGCCAAGGGAGCTGTTTTTT.

This chain connects TRBV10-2 to TRBJ1-2, with TRBD1 identical over 9 bases. Germline CDR1 and CDR2: WSHSY and SAAADI. The CDR3 runs to 14 residues. The J segment lost 4 bases and the V segment lost 7 bases, leaving 7 bases of the junction unmatched. The CDR3 loop reads CASTQTGGAYGYTF. The CDR3 bases are TGCGCCAGCACTCAAACAGGGGGCGCCTATGGCTACACCTTC.

At least ten counts were recorded for this clonotype. In nucleotides, the CDR3 is TGTGCCAGCAGTCCCGGGACTACCCGTATGGATGAGCAGTTCTTC. It is translated as CASSPGTTRMDEQFF. J is TRBJ2-1 and V is TRBV2; 7 bases agree with TRBD2. Germline trimming cut 5 bases from V and 8 bases from J; bases unmatched to any gene: 12. The CDR3 totals 15 residues. Germline V lookup: CDR1 SNHLY, CDR2 FYNNEI.

The sample holds many counts of this clonotype. The V call is TRBV29-1, the J call TRBJ2-3; 7 bases align to TRBD2. Germline CDR1 SQVTM, CDR2 ANQGSEA. V lost 8 bases and J lost 7; bases outside the gene matches: 15. The CDR3 is made up of 14 amino acids. The CDR3 here is CSHEGGSSVNTQYF. CDR3 nucleotides: TGCAGCCACGAGGGCGGGAGTTCGGTAAATACGCAGTATTTT.

This clonotype was detected ten times or more. This chain connects TRBV24-1 to TRBJ1-2; the match to TRBD1 covers 9 bases. With 7 bases clipped from V and 4 bases from J, the junction kept 9 bases outside the gene matches. The V gene's germline CDR1 is KGHDR and CDR2 SFDVKD. CDR3 length: 15 residues. The CDR3 DNA follows: TGTGCCACCAGCCCAGGACAGGGGCGCTCCTATGGCTACACCTTC. Protein: CATSPGQGRSYGYTF.